This TCR beta chain is from a study of shared clonotypes between healthy human individuals. Germline V gives CDR1 KGHSH, CDR2 LQKENI. The V segment lost 0 bases and the J segment 6 bases; nucleotides outside the gene matches: 3. The CDR3 runs to 15 residues. The authors split each subset's genomic DNA evenly across several immunoSEQ plates. Profiling relied on immunoSEQ multiplex PCR, and the TCRdb table lists in-frame clones only, not all of them. Among some 1 million clones listed, about 70% were seen once. Study conclusions and caveats: Since donors were few, the genetic and exposure-history diversity represented was limited.

Notes on this clone: Its matching antigen is unknown.

The chain couples TRBV18 to TRBJ1-4, with 8 bases fitting TRBD1. This sequence originates from a man younger than 30 in good health. Sequenced material: memory CD4+ T cells sorted from blood. The subset denotes: CD45RA-negative fraction. CDR3 sequence (DNA): TGTGCCAGCTCACCACCGCAGGGGGCGGATGAAAAACTGTTTTTT. It encodes CASSPPQGADEKLFF.